These 3 T cell receptor beta chains originate from one sample sequenced in a study of T cell responses to AZD1222 COVID-19 vaccine listed by TCRdb under 2021. The time point tag for this specimen amounts to: baseline before first vaccination. Sample treatment or condition, as interpreted from the label and publication: meningococcal conjugate vaccine given as trial control. The library was built by means of the immunoSEQ multiplex PCR assay. TCRdb mirrors the immuneACCESS table, restricted to in-frame sequences. Some clones are absent from its copies; in checked studies, under half trace to an unresolved V gene, and the reason for the others is unknown. The sample table lists over 100,000 clones, nearly 90% of them with a count of one. In total, the top ten clones hold around 13% of the sample. Here the sequenced sample was peripheral blood, taken on day 0 of MenACWY control vaccination. Every receptor here comes from an adult in good health.

J is TRBJ1-5 and V is TRBV6-4; D gene uncertain. This CDR3 comprises 16 residues. The germline V gene encodes CDR1 MRHNA and CDR2 SNTAGT. The V gene lost 5 bases and the J gene lost 2 bases, with 16 bases spanning the gap. CDR3: CASSLEGGPGNQPQHF. Here the CDR3 DNA reads TGTGCCAGCAGTTTGGAGGGAGGACCTGGCAATCAGCCCCAGCATTTT.

The rearrangement uses TRBV28 and TRBJ2-1; 9 bases fit TRBD1. There are 15 residues in the CDR3. From germline, CDR1 is MDHEN and CDR2 SYDVKM. V lost 6 bases to trimming and J lost 5 bases; unmatched junction nucleotides: 8. Here the CDR3 reads CASSMGGTGNNEQFF. CDR3 DNA: TGTGCCAGCAGCATGGGGGGGACAGGGAACAATGAGCAGTTCTTC.

The V gene is TRBV28, the J gene TRBJ1-5; 8 bases line up with TRBD1. V gave up 4 bases and J gave up 6 bases; unmatched junction bases: 8. The germline V gene has CDR1 MDHEN and CDR2 SYDVKM. The CDR3 loop spans 15 amino acids. In nucleotides, the CDR3 is TGTGCCAGCAGTTCCGGGACAGGCTTAGCTCAGCCCCAGCATTTT. Translation gives CASSSGTGLAQPQHF.